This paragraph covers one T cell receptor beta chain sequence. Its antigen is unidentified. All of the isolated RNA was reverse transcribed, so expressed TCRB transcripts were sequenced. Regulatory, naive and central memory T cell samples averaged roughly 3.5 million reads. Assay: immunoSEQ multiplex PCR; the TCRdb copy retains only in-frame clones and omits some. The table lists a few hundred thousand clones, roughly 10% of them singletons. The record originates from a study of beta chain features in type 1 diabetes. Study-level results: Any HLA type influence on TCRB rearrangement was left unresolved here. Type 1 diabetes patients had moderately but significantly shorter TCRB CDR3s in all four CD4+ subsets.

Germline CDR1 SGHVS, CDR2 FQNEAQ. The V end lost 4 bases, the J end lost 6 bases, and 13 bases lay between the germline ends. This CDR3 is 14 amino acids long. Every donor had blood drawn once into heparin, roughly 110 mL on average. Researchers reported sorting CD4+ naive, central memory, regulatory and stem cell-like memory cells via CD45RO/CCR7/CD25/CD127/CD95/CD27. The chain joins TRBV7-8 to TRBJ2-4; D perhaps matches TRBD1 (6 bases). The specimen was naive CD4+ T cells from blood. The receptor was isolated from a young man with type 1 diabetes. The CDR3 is CASSSTQGSNIQYF. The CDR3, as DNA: TGTGCCAGCAGCTCAACACAGGGCTCAAACATTCAGTACTTC.